This TCR beta chain came from a study of cytomegalovirus exposure and HLA in healthy donors. Nominally healthy donors provided the samples, though records likely missed some immune exposures. A note on this clone: Its antigen is not identified.

CDR1 and CDR2 (germline): LNHNV, YYDKDF (reference sequence). Losses at the gene ends were 6 bases for V and 6 bases for J; bases not matched to a gene: 8. The CDR3 has 13 amino acids. Study results and caveats: It was around 160 TCR beta chains that were listed as cytomegalovirus-associated.

The study ran its PCR with 60 Vbeta and 13 Jbeta primers. Assay used: immunoSEQ multiplex PCR; TCRdb lists only in-frame clones, some missing. The sample includes 90,000 to 150,000 clones, approximately 76% seen only once; the top ten take about 16%. The origin of this receptor is a man between 45 and 60 years old in good health and CMV-seropositive. Sequences were obtained from PBMCs. The J gene is TRBJ2-7, the V gene TRBV15; 7 bases match TRBD1. The CDR3 sequence is CATSPDREREQYF. CDR3 DNA sequence: TGTGCCACCAGTCCCGACAGGGAGCGCGAGCAGTACTTC. Together with reference TRBV15 and TRBJ2-7, the CDR3 gives the full variable domain: DAMVIQNPRYQVTQFGKPVTLSCSQTLNHNVMYWYQQKSSQAPKLLFHYYDKDFNNEADTPDNFQSRRPNTSFCFLDIRSPGLGDTAMYLCATSPDREREQYFGPGTRLTVT.